A single sample is the source of the 14 T cell receptor beta chains below, sequenced in a study of cytomegalovirus exposure and HLA in healthy donors. It was with 60 Vbeta and 13 Jbeta primers that the PCR ran. Assay used: immunoSEQ multiplex PCR; TCRdb lists only in-frame clones, some missing. The ten most abundant clones cover approximately 2% of a sample with 130,000 or so clones. The specimen sequenced was PBMCs. The receptors were gathered from a young woman in good health and CMV-seronegative.

The V and J genes are TRBV15 and TRBJ2-1; 7 bases line up with TRBD2. J gave up 0 bases and V 0 bases, and 5 bases lay outside the gene matches. The CDR3 runs to 17 residues. Germline V gives CDR1 LNHNV, CDR2 YYDKDF (reference sequence). This chain's CDR3 is CATSRDGAGSSYNEQFF. The CDR3 DNA sequence: TGTGCCACCAGCAGAGACGGAGCGGGAAGCTCCTACAATGAGCAGTTCTTC.

V usage is TRBV29-1 and J usage is TRBJ2-5; 10 bases agree with TRBD1. The trim removed 2 bases at V and 4 bases at J, leaving 19 bases unmatched. The germline V gene encodes CDR1 SQVTM and CDR2 ANQGSEA. CDR3 size: 19 residues. The CDR3 DNA reads TGCAGCGTTGAAAGGGGACAGGGGATTAGCGGGACTGGCTTAGAGACCCAGTACTTC. Residues: CSVERGQGISGTGLETQYF.

This chain connects TRBV14 to TRBJ1-3; no firm D call. V was pared by 10 bases and J by 0 bases, with 13 bases between. Germline V gives CDR1 SGHDN, CDR2 FVKESK. This CDR3 has 14 residues. The CDR3 loop is CATSTVSSGNTIYF. The CDR3 bases are TGTGCCACCTCAACCGTTAGCTCTGGAAACACCATATATTTT.

The J gene is TRBJ2-7, the V gene TRBV6-5; no clear D gene. The CDR3 totals 16 residues. From germline, CDR1 is MNHEY and CDR2 SVGAGI. With 0 bases removed from V and 1 base from J, the gap between germline ends came to 13 bases. DNA of the CDR3: TGTGCCAGCAGTTACTCGATTGAGCCCCGGTCCTACGAGCAGTACTTC. Protein: CASSYSIEPRSYEQYF.

V gene TRBV19 combines with J gene TRBJ1-5, with 9 bases fitting TRBD1. The J segment lost 2 bases and the V segment lost 5 bases, leaving 4 bases of the junction unmatched. CDR1 and CDR2 (germline): LNHDA, SQIVND (reference sequence). The CDR3 has 15 amino acids. The CDR3, as DNA: TGTGCCAGTAGTCCTACAGGGGGCGGCAATCAGCCCCAGCATTTT. Protein: CASSPTGGGNQPQHF.

The chain links TRBV6-1 to TRBJ2-1; 12 bases fit TRBD2. V was clipped by 6 bases and J by 9 bases; unmatched bases: 6. Germline CDR1 reads MNHNS; CDR2 reads SASEGT. This CDR3 has 14 amino acids. The CDR3 protein is CASSLAGGPGEQFF. CDR3 nucleotide sequence: TGTGCCAGCAGCCTAGCGGGAGGGCCCGGTGAGCAGTTCTTC.

This sequence joins TRBV6-1 and TRBJ2-1, with 13 bases fitting TRBD2. Germline lookup yields CDR1 MNHNS and CDR2 SASEGT. J was trimmed by 7 bases and V by 3 bases; bases with no gene match: 12. The CDR3 extends over 18 amino acids. The DNA of the CDR3 is TGTGCCAGCAGTGATCCCGGACTAGCGGGAGTGGGGGCGAATGAGCAGTTCTTC. It translates to CASSDPGLAGVGANEQFF.

The chain joins TRBV5-4 to TRBJ2-7; 11 positions agree with TRBD2. Germline CDR1 is SGHNT and CDR2 is YYREEE (reference sequence). The CDR3 covers 13 residues. After removal of 1 base from V and 7 bases from J, the junction contained 1 base not matched to a gene. CDR3 in DNA: TGTGCCAGCAGCTTGCGACTAGCGGGGGAGCAGTACTTC. This codes for CASSLRLAGEQYF.

The V gene is TRBV27, the J gene TRBJ2-3, with 10 bases that match TRBD2. V lost 1 base and J lost 2; bases outside the gene matches: 6. Germline assignment: CDR1 MNHEY and CDR2 SMNVEV (reference sequence). CDR3 length: 17 amino acids. CDR3 DNA: TGTGCCAGCAGTTTATTTAGCCTAGCGGGGGTCACAGATACGCAGTATTTT. Residues: CASSLFSLAGVTDTQYF.

This chain uses TRBV5-1 with TRBJ2-7, with D perhaps TRBD1 (6 bases). CDR3 length: 14 amino acids. Looked up from germline, CDR1 is SGHRS and CDR2 is YFSETQ. The V end was cut by 1 base, the J end by 0 bases, with 8 bases between. CDR3 sequence reads: CASSLQGNSYEQYF. CDR3 DNA sequence: TGCGCCAGCAGCTTGCAGGGGAACTCCTACGAGCAGTACTTC.

The V and J genes are TRBV15 and TRBJ2-7, with 11 bases identical to TRBD1. The CDR3 has 14 residues. Germline V gene lookup returns CDR1 LNHNV and CDR2 YYDKDF (reference sequence). V lost 3 bases to trimming and J lost 4 bases; unmatched junction nucleotides: 2. CDR3 nucleotide sequence: TGTGCCACCAGCAGGGGACAGGGGGGATACGAGCAGTACTTC. Its translation is CATSRGQGGYEQYF.

This chain uses TRBV4-1 with TRBJ1-4; 10 bases line up with TRBD1. Germline V gives CDR1 MGHRA, CDR2 YSYEKL. V shed 5 bases, J shed 8 bases, and the junction held 5 bases outside the gene matches. The CDR3 has 14 residues. DNA of the CDR3: TGCGCCAGCAGCGTCGGGACAGGGGTCGAAAAACTGTTTTTT. Translating it yields CASSVGTGVEKLFF.

The V gene is TRBV11-3, the J gene TRBJ2-5; 11 nucleotides agree with TRBD2. The germline V gene has CDR1 SGHNT and CDR2 YENEEA. The CDR3 length is 16 residues. V trimming: 4 bases; J trimming: 5 bases; junction bases outside the gene matches: 9. CDR3 protein: CASSSTTSGIVETQYF. CDR3 sequence (DNA): TGTGCCAGCAGCTCGACGACTAGCGGGATAGTCGAGACCCAGTACTTC.

CDR3 sequence: CASSQDGPGVRINEQFF. CDR3 DNA: TGCGCCAGCAGCCAAGATGGCCCGGGAGTACGAATCAATGAGCAGTTCTTC. The gene calls are TRBV4-3 and TRBJ2-1, with D possibly matching TRBD2 (6 bases). Germline V gene sequence: CDR1 LGHNA, CDR2 YSLEER. Trimming removed 0 bases from V and 6 bases from J, with 18 bases in between. The CDR3 runs 17 residues.